The 14 T cell receptor beta chains in this list originate from one sample, sequenced in a study of shared clonotypes between healthy human individuals. Profiled with immunoSEQ multiplex PCR; TCRdb holds only in-frame clones, not every one. The sample contains around 510,000 clones, about 96% of which appear only once. The sequencing sample was made of naive CD4+ T cells sorted from blood. Subset: CD45RA+ positively selected. Source of these receptors: a woman younger than 45 in good health.

The rearrangement joins TRBV27 to TRBJ1-5, with unresolved D. CDR3 length: 12 residues. The V end lost 11 bases, the J end lost 2 bases, and 10 bases lay between the germline ends. Per germline, CDR1 MNHEY and CDR2 SMNVEV (reference sequence). DNA of the CDR3: TGTGCCGCTGGGATTGGCAATCAGCCCCAGCATTTT. The encoded protein is CAAGIGNQPQHF.

The V and J genes are TRBV4-2 and TRBJ1-4; 7 bases fit TRBD1. CDR3 size: 15 residues. The V segment lost 4 bases and the J segment 8 bases; nucleotides outside the gene matches: 10. Per the germline V gene, CDR1 is LGHNA and CDR2 is YNFKEQ. The CDR3 is CASSRRRTGGEKLFF. The CDR3 DNA reads TGTGCCAGCAGCCGTAGAAGGACAGGAGGGGAAAAACTGTTTTTT.

The chain uses TRBV7-2 and TRBJ2-3, with 9 positions matching TRBD2. J gave up 5 bases and V 0 bases, and 6 bases lay outside the gene matches. The CDR3 sequence is 16 residues long. Germline CDR1 reads SGHTA; CDR2 reads FQGNSA. This chain's CDR3 is CASSLASGRMQDTQYF. Here the CDR3 DNA reads TGTGCCAGCAGCTTAGCTAGCGGGAGAATGCAAGATACGCAGTATTTT.

The chain employs TRBV7-9 and TRBJ1-1; D remains ambiguous. V gave up 2 bases and J gave up 0 bases, with 1 base separating them. The CDR3 has 12 amino acids. Germline V gene lookup returns CDR1 SEHNR and CDR2 FQNEAQ (reference sequence). DNA of the CDR3: TGTGCCAGCAGCTTATTGAACACTGAAGCTTTCTTT. Translation gives CASSLLNTEAFF.

The chain carries TRBV19 and TRBJ1-4, with D unresolved. The CDR3 has 15 residues. Germline CDR1 is LNHDA and CDR2 is SQIVND (reference sequence). V was cut by 5 bases and J by 5 bases, with 15 bases left in between. CDR3 loop: CASSSGGPKNEKLFF. The DNA for the CDR3 is TGTGCCAGTAGTTCGGGCGGGCCGAAGAATGAAAAACTGTTTTTT.

This chain joins TRBV5-1 and TRBJ2-2; D not resolved. V dropped 7 bases and J dropped 1 base, with 8 bases sitting between them. Looked up from germline, CDR1 is SGHRS and CDR2 is YFSETQ. The CDR3 is 13 residues long. The CDR3 spells CASRVGNTGELFF. The CDR3 DNA reads as TGCGCCAGCCGGGTGGGGAACACCGGGGAGCTGTTTTTT. Combining the CDR3 with reference TRBV5-1 and TRBJ2-2 gives the whole variable domain KAGVTQTPRYLIKTRGQQVTLSCSPISGHRSVSWYQQTPGQGLQFLFEYFSETQRNKGNFPGRFSGRQFSNSRSEMNVSTLELGDSALYLCASRVGNTGELFFGEGSRLTVL.

The chain carries TRBV5-5 and TRBJ1-2; TRBD1 matches at 9 bases. Germline CDR1 SGHKS, CDR2 YYEKEE (reference sequence). The V segment lost 3 bases and the J segment 6 bases; nucleotides outside the gene matches: 3. This CDR3 is built from 13 residues. The CDR3 sequence: CASSWTGVDGYTF. CDR3 coding DNA: TGTGCCAGCAGCTGGACAGGGGTAGATGGCTACACCTTC. Full variable domain (remainder filled in from reference TRBV5-5 and TRBJ1-2): DAGVTQSPTHLIKTRGQQVTLRCSPISGHKSVSWYQQVLGQGPQFIFQYYEKEERGRGNFPDRFSARQFPNYSSELNVNALLLGDSALYLCASSWTGVDGYTFGSGTRLTVV.

The chain carries TRBV9 and TRBJ2-6; D is uncertain. The germline V and J ends were trimmed by 0 bases and 5 bases, with 9 bases remaining between them. This CDR3 contains 15 residues. CDR1 and CDR2 (germline): SGDLS, YYNGEE. The CDR3 protein is CASSVGGLRANVLTF. CDR3 DNA sequence: TGTGCCAGCAGCGTAGGAGGTTTAAGGGCCAACGTCCTGACTTTC.

The V call is TRBV25-1, the J call TRBJ1-2, with a tentative D call TRBD1 (5 bases). V lost 1 base and J lost 9, with 9 bases in between. In germline, CDR1 is MGHDK, CDR2 SYGVNS. This CDR3 contains 12 residues. CDR3 protein: CASSEFKGRYTF. The CDR3 DNA reads as TGTGCCAGCAGTGAATTCAAGGGGCGCTACACCTTC.

J is TRBJ1-5 and V is TRBV27, with 9 nucleotides matching TRBD1. Germline CDR1 is MNHEY and CDR2 is SMNVEV (reference sequence). Trimming at V came to 5 bases and at J to 4 bases, leaving 6 bases not matched to a gene. The CDR3 spans 15 residues. The CDR3 reads CASSPRDRENQPQHF. The CDR3 nucleotides are TGTGCCAGCAGTCCCCGGGACAGGGAAAATCAGCCCCAGCATTTT.

The J gene is TRBJ2-5, the V gene TRBV7-9, with 8 bases matching TRBD2. Judging by the DNA end, TRBJ2-7 fits better; the J call may be wrong. Looked up from germline, CDR1 is SEHNR and CDR2 is FQNEAQ (reference sequence). The CDR3 sequence is 15 residues long. The CDR3 DNA follows: TGTGCCAGCAGCAGCGGGAGATGGGGCTCCTACGAGCAGTACTTC. Translation gives CASSSGRWGSYEQYF.

V gene TRBV5-1 combines with J gene TRBJ2-1; TRBD2 agrees at 12 bases. Germline CDR1 reads SGHRS; CDR2 reads YFSETQ. Trimming took 5 bases from V and 7 from J; bases not matched to a gene: 4. The CDR3 spans 14 residues. The CDR3 sequence: CASRTSGGLNEQFF. Written as DNA, the CDR3 is TGCGCCAGCAGGACTAGCGGGGGCCTGAATGAGCAGTTCTTC.

Notes on this clone: The identical CDR3 is also encoded by other nucleotide sequences in the sample. The V call is TRBV28, the J call TRBJ2-7, with D perhaps matching TRBD2 (5 bases). The CDR3 loop spans 14 amino acids. The V end lost 2 bases, the J end lost 2 bases, and 10 bases lay between the germline ends. CDR1 is MDHEN and CDR2 is SYDVKM in the germline V gene. The chain's CDR3 is CASSLAGGTYEQYF. Here the CDR3 DNA reads TGTGCCAGCAGTTTAGCGGGCGGAACCTACGAGCAGTACTTC.

The count of this clone is one. The J gene is TRBJ2-7, the V gene TRBV5-1, with 12 positions matching TRBD2. Looked up from germline, CDR1 is SGHRS and CDR2 is YFSETQ. V lost 4 bases and J lost 1; bases outside the gene matches: 15. The CDR3 is 19 amino acids. The CDR3 here is CASSPVSSGRAVGSYEQYF. CDR3 in DNA: TGCGCCAGCAGCCCGGTCTCTAGCGGGAGGGCCGTTGGGTCCTACGAGCAGTACTTC.